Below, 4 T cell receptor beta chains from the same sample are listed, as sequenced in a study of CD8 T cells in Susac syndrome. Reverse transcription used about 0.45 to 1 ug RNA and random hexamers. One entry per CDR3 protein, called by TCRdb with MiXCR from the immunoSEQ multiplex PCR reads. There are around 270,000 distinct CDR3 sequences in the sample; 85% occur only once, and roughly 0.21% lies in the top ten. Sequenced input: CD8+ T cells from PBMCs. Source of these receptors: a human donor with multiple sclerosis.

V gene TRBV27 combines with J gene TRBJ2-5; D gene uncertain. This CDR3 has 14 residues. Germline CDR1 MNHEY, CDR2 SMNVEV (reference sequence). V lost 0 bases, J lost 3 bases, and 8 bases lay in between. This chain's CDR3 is CASSLSRTEETQYF. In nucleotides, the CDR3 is TGTGCCAGCAGTTTATCGCGGACGGAAGAGACCCAGTACTTC.

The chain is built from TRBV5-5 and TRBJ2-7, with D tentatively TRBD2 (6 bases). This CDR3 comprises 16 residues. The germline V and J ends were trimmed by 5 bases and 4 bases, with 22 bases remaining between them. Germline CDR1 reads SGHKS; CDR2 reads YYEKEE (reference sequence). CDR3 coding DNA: TGTGCCAGCAGGCGGGGCCCCCGGGACTCTGAGTACGAGCAGTACTTC. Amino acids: CASRRGPRDSEYEQYF.

CDR3 DNA: TGCGCCAGCACCCCCGGGGGGGTAGACACTGAAGCTTTCTTT. Its translation is CASTPGGVDTEAFF. V and J are TRBV4-1 and TRBJ1-1, with a tentative D call TRBD1 (5 bases). The CDR3 totals 14 residues. Germline V gene sequence: CDR1 MGHRA, CDR2 YSYEKL. Trimming removed 7 bases from V and 3 bases from J, with 15 bases in between.

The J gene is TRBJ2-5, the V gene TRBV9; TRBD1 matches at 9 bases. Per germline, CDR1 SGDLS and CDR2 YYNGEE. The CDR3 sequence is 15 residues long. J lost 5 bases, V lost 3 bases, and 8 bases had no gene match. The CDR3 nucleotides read TGTGCCAGCAGCGCTCTGAACAGGGGGCAGGAGACCCAGTACTTC. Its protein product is CASSALNRGQETQYF.